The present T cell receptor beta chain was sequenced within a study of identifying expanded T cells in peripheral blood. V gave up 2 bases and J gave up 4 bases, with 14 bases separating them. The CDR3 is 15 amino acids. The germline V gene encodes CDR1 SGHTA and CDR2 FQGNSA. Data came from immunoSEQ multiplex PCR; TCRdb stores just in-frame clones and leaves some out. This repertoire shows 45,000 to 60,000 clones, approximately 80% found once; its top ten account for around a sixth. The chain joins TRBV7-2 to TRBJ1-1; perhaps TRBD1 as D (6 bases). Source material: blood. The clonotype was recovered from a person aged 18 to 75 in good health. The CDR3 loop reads CASSLPQGGGTEAFF. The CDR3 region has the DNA TGTGCCAGCAGCTTACCACAGGGCGGCGGCACTGAAGCTTTCTTT. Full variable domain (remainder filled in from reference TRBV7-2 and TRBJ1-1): GAGVSQSPSNKVTEKGKDVELRCDPISGHTALYWYRQSLGQGLEFLIYFQGNSAPDKSGLPSDRFSAERTGGSVSTLTIQRTQQEDSAVYLCASSLPQGGGTEAFFGQGTRLTVV.